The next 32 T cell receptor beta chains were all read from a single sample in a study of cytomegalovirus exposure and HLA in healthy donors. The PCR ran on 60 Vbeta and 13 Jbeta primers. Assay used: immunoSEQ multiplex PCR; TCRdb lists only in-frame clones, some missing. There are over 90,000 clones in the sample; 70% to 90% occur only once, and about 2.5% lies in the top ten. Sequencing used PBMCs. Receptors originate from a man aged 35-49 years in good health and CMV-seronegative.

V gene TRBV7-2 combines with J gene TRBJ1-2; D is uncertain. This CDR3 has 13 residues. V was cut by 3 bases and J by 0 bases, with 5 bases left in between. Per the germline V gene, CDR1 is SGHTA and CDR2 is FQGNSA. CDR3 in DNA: TGTGCCAGCAGCTTCCTCTCTAACTATGGCTACACCTTC. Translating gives CASSFLSNYGYTF.

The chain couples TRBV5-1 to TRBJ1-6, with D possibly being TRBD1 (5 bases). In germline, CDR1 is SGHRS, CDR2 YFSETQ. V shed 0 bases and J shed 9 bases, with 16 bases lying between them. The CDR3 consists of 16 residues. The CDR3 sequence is CASSLGDFSRGSPLHF. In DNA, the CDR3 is TGCGCCAGCAGCTTGGGGGACTTCTCTCGGGGTTCACCCCTCCACTTT.

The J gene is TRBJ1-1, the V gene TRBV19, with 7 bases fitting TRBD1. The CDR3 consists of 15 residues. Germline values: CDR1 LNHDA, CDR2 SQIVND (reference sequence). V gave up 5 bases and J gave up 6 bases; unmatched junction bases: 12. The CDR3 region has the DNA TGTGCCAGTAGTCCCATGACAGGGATGCGGTCTGAAGCTTTCTTT. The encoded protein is CASSPMTGMRSEAFF.

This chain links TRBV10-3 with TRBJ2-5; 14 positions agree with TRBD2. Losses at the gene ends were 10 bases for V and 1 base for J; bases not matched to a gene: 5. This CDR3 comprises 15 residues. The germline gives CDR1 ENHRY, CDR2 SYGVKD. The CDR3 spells CATRTSGGPQETQYF. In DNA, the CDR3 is TGTGCCACCAGGACTAGCGGGGGGCCCCAAGAGACCCAGTACTTC.

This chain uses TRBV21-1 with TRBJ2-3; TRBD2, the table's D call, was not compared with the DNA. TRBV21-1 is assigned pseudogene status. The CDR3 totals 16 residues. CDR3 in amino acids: CASSKIWEGSTDTQYF. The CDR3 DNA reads TGTGCCAGCAGCAAGATTTGGGAGGGAAGCACAGATACGCAGTATTTT.

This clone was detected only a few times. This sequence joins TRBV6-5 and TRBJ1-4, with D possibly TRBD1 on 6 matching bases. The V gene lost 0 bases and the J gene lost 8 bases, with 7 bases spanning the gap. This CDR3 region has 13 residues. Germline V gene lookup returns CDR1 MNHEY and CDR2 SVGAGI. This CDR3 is CASSYSQGEKLFF. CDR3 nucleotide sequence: TGTGCCAGCAGTTACTCCCAGGGGGAAAAACTGTTTTTT.

CDR3 in amino acids: CASSPLSGGAEDTQYF. For the CDR3, the DNA is TGTGCCAGCTCACCACTATCAGGGGGCGCTGAGGATACGCAGTATTTT. J is TRBJ2-3 and V is TRBV18; 8 nucleotides align to TRBD1. CDR1 is KGHSH and CDR2 is LQKENI in the germline V gene. V trimming: 1 base; J trimming: 6 bases; junction bases outside the gene matches: 9. The CDR3 contains 16 residues.

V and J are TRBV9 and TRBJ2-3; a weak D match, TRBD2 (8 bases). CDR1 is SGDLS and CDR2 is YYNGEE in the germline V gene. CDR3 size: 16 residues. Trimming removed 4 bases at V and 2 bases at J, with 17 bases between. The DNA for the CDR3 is TGTGCCAGCAGCCCAAGGGGGCGGGAGGTCACAGATACGCAGTATTTT. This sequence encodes CASSPRGREVTDTQYF.

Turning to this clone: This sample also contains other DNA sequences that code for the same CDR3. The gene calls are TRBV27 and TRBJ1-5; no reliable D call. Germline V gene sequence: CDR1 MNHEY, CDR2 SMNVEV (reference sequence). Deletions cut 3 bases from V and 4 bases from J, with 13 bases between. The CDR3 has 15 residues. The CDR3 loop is CASSFEGFTNQPQHF. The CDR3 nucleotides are TGTGCCAGCAGTTTTGAGGGTTTCACTAATCAGCCCCAGCATTTT.

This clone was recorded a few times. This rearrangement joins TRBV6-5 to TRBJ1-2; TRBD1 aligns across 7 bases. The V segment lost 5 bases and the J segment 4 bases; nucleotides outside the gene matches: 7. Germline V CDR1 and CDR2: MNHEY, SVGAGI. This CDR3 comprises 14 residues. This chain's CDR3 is CASSTPQGGYGYTF. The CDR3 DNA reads TGTGCCAGCAGTACACCTCAGGGGGGCTATGGCTACACCTTC.

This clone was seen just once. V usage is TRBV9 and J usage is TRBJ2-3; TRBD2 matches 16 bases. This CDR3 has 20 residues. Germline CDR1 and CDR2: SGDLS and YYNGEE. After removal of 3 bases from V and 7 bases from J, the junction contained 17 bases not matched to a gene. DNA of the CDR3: TGTGCCAGCAGCGGACCGAAGGATACGGGACTAGCGGGGGGGCAAAATACGCAGTATTTT. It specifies CASSGPKDTGLAGGQNTQYF.

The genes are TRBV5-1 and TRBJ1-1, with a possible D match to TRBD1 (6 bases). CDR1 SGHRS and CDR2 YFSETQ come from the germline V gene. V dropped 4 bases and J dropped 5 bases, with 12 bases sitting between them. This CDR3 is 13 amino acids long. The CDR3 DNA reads TGCGCCAGCAGCGGTTACAGGGAGACTGAAGCTTTCTTT. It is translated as CASSGYRETEAFF.

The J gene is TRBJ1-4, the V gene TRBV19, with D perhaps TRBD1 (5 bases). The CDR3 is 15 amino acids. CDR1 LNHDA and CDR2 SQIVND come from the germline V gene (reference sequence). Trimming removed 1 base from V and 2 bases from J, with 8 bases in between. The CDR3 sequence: CASSIVGRTNEKLFF. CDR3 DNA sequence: TGTGCCAGTAGTATAGTGGGGCGCACTAATGAAAAACTGTTTTTT.

The CDR3 coding sequence is TGTGCCAGCAGCTTGGGGATTTTGGGGGGGATCTACGAGCAGTACTTC. Translating gives CASSLGILGGIYEQYF. The rearrangement joins TRBV5-6 to TRBJ2-7; the match to TRBD2 covers 7 bases. The V and J ends lost 0 bases and 3 bases, in that order; junction bases with no gene match: 9. The CDR3 contains 16 residues. Germline V gene sequence: CDR1 SGHDT, CDR2 YYEEEE.

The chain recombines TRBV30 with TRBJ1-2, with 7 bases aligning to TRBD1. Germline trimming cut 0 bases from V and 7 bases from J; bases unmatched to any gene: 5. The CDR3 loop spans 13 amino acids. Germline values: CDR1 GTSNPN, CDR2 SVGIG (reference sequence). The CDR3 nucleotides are TGTGCCTGGAGTGTACCAGGGGGTACTGGCTACACCTTC. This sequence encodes CAWSVPGGTGYTF.

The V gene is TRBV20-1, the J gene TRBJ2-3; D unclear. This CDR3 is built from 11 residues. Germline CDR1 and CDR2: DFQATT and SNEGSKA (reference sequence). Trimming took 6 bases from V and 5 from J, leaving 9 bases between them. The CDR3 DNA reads TGCAGTGCGCTGCCAGAAGATACGCAGTATTTT. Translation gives CSALPEDTQYF.

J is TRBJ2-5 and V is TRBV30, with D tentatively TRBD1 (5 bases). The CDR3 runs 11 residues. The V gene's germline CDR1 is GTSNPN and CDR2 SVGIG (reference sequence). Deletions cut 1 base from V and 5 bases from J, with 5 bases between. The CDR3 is CAWSGGETQYF. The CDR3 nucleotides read TGTGCCTGGAGTGGGGGCGAGACCCAGTACTTC.

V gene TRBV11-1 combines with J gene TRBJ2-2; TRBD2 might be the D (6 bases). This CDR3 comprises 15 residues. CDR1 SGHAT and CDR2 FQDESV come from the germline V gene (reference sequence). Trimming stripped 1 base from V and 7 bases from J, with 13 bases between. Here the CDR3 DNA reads TGTGCCAGCAGCTTAGTGGGACGGGGGATCGGGGAGCTGTTTTTT. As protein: CASSLVGRGIGELFF.

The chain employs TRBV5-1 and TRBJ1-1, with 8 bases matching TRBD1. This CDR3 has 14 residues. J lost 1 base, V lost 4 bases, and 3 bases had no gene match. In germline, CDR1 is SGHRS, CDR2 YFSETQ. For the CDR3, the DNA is TGCGCCAGCAGCGTTGGACAGGGGAACACTGAAGCTTTCTTT. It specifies CASSVGQGNTEAFF.

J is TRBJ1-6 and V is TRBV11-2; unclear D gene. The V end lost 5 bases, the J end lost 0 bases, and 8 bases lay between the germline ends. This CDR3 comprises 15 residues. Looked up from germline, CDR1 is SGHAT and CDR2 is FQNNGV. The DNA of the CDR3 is TGTGCCAGCAGCATGGGGAGCTCCTATAATTCACCCCTCCACTTT. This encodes CASSMGSSYNSPLHF.

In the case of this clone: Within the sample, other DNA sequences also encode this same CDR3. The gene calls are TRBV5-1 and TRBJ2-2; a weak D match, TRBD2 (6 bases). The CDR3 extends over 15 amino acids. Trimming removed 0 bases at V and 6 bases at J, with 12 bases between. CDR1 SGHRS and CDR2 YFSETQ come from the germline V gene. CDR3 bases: TGCGCCAGCAGCTTGGCTCTCGGGGAGGCCGGGGAGCTGTTTTTT. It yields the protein CASSLALGEAGELFF.

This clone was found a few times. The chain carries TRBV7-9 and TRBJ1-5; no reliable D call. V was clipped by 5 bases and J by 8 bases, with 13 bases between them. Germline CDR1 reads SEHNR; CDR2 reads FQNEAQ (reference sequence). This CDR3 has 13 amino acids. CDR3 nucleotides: TGTGCCAGCAGCGATGAAGCTGCAAAGCCCCAGCATTTT. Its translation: CASSDEAAKPQHF. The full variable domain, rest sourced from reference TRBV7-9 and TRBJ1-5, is DTGVSQNPRHKITKRGQNVTFRCDPISEHNRLYWYRQTLGQGPEFLTYFQNEAQLEKSRLLSDRFSAERPKGSFSTLEIQRTEQGDSAMYLCASSDEAAKPQHFGDGTRLSIL.

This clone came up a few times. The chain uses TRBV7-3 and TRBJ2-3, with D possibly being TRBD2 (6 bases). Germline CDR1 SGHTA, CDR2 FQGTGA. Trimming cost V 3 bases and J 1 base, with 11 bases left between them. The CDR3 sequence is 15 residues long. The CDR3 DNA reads TGTGCCAGCAGCTTCGGCGGGGCTCGCACAGATACGCAGTATTTT. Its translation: CASSFGGARTDTQYF.

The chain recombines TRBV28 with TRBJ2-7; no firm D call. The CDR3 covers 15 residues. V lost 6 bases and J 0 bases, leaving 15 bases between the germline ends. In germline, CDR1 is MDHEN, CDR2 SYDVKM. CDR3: CASSRLLAVSYEQYF. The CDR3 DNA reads TGTGCCAGCAGCCGCCTGTTGGCCGTCTCCTACGAGCAGTACTTC.

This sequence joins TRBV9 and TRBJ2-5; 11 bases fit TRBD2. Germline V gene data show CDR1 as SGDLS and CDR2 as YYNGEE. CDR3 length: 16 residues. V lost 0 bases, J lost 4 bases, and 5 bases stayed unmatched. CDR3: CASSVGLAGGGETQYF. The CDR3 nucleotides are TGTGCCAGCAGCGTAGGGCTAGCGGGGGGCGGAGAGACCCAGTACTTC.

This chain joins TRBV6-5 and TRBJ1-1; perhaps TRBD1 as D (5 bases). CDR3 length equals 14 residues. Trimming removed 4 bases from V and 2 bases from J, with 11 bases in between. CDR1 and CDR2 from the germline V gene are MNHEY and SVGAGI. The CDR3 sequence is CASSFRQRNTEAFF. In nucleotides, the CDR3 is TGTGCCAGCAGTTTTAGACAGCGTAACACTGAAGCTTTCTTT.

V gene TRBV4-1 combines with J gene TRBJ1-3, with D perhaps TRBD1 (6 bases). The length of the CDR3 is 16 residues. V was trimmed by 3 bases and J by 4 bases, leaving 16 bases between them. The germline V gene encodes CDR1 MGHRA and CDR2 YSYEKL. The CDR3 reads CASSHSNRVSGNTIYF. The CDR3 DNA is TGCGCCAGCAGCCACAGTAACAGGGTCTCCGGAAACACCATATATTTT.

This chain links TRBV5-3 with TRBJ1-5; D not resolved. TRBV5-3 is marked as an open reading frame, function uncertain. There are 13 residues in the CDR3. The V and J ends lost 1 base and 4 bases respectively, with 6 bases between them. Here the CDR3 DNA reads TGTGCCAGAAGCTTGCGTCGTAATCAGCCCCAGCATTTT. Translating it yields CARSLRRNQPQHF.

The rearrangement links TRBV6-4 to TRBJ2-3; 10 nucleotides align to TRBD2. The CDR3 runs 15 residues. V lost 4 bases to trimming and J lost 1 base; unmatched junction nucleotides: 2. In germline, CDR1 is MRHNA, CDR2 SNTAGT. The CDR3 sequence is CASSAGTSGTDTQYF. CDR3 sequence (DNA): TGTGCCAGCAGTGCCGGGACTAGCGGCACAGATACGCAGTATTTT.

CDR3 coding DNA: TGTGCCAGCAGCCCGGACAGGGCCACTGAAGCTTTCTTT. Amino acid sequence: CASSPDRATEAFF. This chain joins TRBV7-6 and TRBJ1-1, with TRBD1 matching 8 bases. Losses at the gene ends were 5 bases for V and 4 bases for J; bases not matched to a gene: 3. This CDR3 has 13 residues. Germline V gene data show CDR1 as SGHVS and CDR2 as FNYEAQ.

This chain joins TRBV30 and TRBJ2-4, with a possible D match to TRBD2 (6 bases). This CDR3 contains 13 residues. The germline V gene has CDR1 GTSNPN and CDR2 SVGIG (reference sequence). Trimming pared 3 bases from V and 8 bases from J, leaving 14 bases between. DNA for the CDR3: TGTGCCTGGAGATTGGGCGGGGTGGACATTCAGTACTTC. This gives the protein CAWRLGGVDIQYF.

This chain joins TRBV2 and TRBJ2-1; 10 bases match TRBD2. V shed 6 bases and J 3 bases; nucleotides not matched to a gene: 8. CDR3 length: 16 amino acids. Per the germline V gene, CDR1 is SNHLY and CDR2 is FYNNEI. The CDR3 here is CASSKYSGGDYNEQFF. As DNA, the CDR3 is TGTGCCAGCAGCAAATACAGCGGGGGGGACTACAATGAGCAGTTCTTC.